In this sample, the clone carrying this TCR beta chain turned up a few times. TCRdb processed the 5' RACE reads anew with MiXCR; each CDR3 protein has one entry. Of about 720,000 distinct CDR3 sequences in the sample, approximately 18% were seen once. This record comes from a study of identical twins. Trimming pared 4 bases from V and 4 bases from J, leaving 9 bases between. The CDR3 is 14 residues long. Germline CDR1 is SGDLS and CDR2 is YYNGEE. These data were also filed under a second study, of T cells expressing NK-cell markers. That publication notes: The TCR beta repertoires originated in sorted CD3+CD56+NKG2C+, CD3+CD56+NKG2C- and CD3+CD56-NKG2C+ T cells.

The J gene is TRBJ1-6, the V gene TRBV9, with TRBD1 as a possible D gene (5 bases). This receptor was taken from a woman aged 18-35 years in good health. What was sequenced was PBMCs. The CDR3 coding sequence is TGTGCCAGCAGCTTAGCAGGGTATAATTCACCCCTCCACTTT. Encoded protein: CASSLAGYNSPLHF. The whole variable domain, filled in from reference TRBV9 and TRBJ1-6, reads DSGVTQTPKHLITATGQRVTLRCSPRSGDLSVYWYQQSLDQGLQFLIQYYNGEERAKGNILERFSAQQFPDLHSELNLSSLELGDSALYFCASSLAGYNSPLHFGNGTRLTVT.